What follows describes a single T cell receptor beta chain. Its antigen is not identified. The data derive from a study of T cell responses to AZD1222 COVID-19 vaccine. Notes on the study in general: Repertoires were obtained solely post-peak T cell response. Donors skewed white British and female; clonal diversity was possibly underestimated.

The CDR3 is 14 amino acids. V lost 7 bases and J lost 3; bases outside the gene matches: 5. CDR1 and CDR2 (germline): MNHEY, SMNVEV (reference sequence). Assay used: immunoSEQ multiplex PCR; TCRdb lists only in-frame clones, some missing. There are about 170,000 clones in the sample; approximately 94% occur only once, and 2.6% lies in the top ten. The chain combines TRBV27 with TRBJ1-5; TRBD1 aligns across 8 bases. The sample consisted of peripheral blood, taken on day 0 of AZD1222 vaccination. This TCR derives from an adult in good health. The CDR3 region has the DNA TGTGCCAGCAAGAGGCAGGGGGCCAATCAGCCCCAGCATTTT. This translates into CASKRQGANQPQHF.